This T cell receptor beta chain came from a study of T-cell memory formation after mild COVID-19. Constant-segment primers were used for 5'RACE, and the resulting TCR alpha and TCR beta cDNA libraries carried sample barcodes and UMIs. TCRdb reprocessed the 5' RACE reads via MiXCR and lists one record per CDR3 protein. The sample consists of about 150,000 distinct CDR3 sequences, about 28% of them appearing once. Germline V gene sequence: CDR1 SGHKS, CDR2 YYEKEE (reference sequence). The germline V and J ends were trimmed by 0 bases and 0 bases, with 6 bases remaining between them. This CDR3 contains 14 residues.

The clonotype comes from an adult woman who had mild COVID-19 (a few samples of this study predate the infection). Cell type and time point are not known. The rearrangement links TRBV5-5 to TRBJ1-2; D not resolved. The specimen sequenced was PBMCs or a T cell subset sorted from them (not recorded which). CDR3 protein: CASSLATPNYGYTF. The CDR3 DNA sequence: TGTGCCAGCAGCTTGGCGACCCCTAACTATGGCTACACCTTC.